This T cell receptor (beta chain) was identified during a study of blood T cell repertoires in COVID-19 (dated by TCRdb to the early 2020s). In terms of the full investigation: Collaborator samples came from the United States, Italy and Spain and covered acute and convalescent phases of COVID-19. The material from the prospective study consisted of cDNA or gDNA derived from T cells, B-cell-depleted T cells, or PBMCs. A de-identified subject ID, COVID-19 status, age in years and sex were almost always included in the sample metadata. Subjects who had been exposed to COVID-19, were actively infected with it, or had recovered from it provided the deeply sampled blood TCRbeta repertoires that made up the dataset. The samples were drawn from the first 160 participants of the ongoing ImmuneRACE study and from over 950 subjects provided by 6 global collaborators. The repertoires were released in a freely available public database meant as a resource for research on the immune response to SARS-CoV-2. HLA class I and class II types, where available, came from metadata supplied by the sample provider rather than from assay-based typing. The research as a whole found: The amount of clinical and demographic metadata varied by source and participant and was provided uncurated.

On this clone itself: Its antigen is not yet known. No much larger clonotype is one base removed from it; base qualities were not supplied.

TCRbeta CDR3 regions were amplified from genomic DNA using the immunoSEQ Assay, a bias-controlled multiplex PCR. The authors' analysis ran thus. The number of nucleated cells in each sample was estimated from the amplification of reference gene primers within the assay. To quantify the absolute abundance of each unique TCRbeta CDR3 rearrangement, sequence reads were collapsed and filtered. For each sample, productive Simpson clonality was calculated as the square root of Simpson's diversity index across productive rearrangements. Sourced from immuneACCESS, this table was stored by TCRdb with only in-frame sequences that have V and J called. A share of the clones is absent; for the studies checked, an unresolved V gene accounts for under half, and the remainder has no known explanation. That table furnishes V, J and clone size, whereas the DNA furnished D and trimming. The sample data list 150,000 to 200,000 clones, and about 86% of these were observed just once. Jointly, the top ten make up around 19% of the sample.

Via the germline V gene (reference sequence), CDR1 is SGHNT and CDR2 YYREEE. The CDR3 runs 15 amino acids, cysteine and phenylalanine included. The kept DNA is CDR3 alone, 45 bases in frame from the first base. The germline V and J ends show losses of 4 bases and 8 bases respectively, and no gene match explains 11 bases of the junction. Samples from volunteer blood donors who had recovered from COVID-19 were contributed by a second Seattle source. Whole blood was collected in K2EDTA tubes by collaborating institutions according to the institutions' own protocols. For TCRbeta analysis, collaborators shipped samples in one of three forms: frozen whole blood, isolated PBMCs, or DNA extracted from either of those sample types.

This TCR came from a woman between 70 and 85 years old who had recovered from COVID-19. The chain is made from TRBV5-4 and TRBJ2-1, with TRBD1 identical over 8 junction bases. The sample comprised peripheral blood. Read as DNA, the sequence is TGTGCCAGCAGCCCCGCGCCAGGGGGCGGGGATGAGCAGTTCTTC. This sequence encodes CASSPAPGGGDEQFF.